These 22 T cell receptor beta chains share one sample of origin, sequenced in a study of T cells in Graves' hyperthyroidism and ophthalmopathy. Amplified TCR beta CDR3 regions derived from RNA transcripts. During a first-round RT-PCR of the TCR CDR3, the HTBI primer set was used. MiXCR was run by TCRdb on the multiplex PCR reads, yielding one entry per CDR3 protein. The sample lists 370,000 or so distinct CDR3 sequences, approximately 15% occurring once. The sample comprised blood. The receptors were sampled from a woman aged 18 to 35 with Graves' hyperthyroidism that later progressed to Graves' ophthalmopathy.

V and J are TRBV19 and TRBJ1-5; D may be TRBD1 (5 bases). Germline V gene data show CDR1 as LNHDA and CDR2 as SQIVND (reference sequence). V was cut by 1 base and J by 5 bases, with 15 bases left in between. The CDR3 totals 16 residues. CDR3 nucleotides: TGTGCCAGTAGTATAGGTTTGGGGGGGACCTATCAGCCCCAGCATTTT. Translating gives CASSIGLGGTYQPQHF.

In its sample, this clonotype was seen once. The rearrangement links TRBV12-5 to TRBJ2-5; D may be TRBD2 (6 bases). Per the germline V gene, CDR1 is LGHNT and CDR2 is FRNRAP. V was trimmed by 3 bases and J by 5 bases, leaving 16 bases between them. CDR3 length equals 15 residues. The CDR3 sequence is CASGFLPGEYETQYF. CDR3 DNA: TGTGCTAGTGGTTTTTTGCCGGGAGAATACGAGACCCAGTACTTC. The variable domain in full, completed from reference TRBV12-5 and TRBJ2-5, reads DARVTQTPRHKVTEMGQEVTMRCQPILGHNTVFWYRQTMMQGLELLAYFRNRAPLDDSGMPKDRFSAEMPDATLATLKIQPSEPRDSAVYFCASGFLPGEYETQYFGPGTRLLVL.

This clonotype was observed many times. The J gene is TRBJ2-7, the V gene TRBV6-2 or TRBV6-3, with TRBD2 matching over 12 bases. The CDR3 is 17 amino acids. V lost 5 bases and J lost 1; bases outside the gene matches: 9. Germline-derived CDR1 and CDR2 are MNHEY and SVGEGT. The CDR3 DNA sequence: TGTGCCAGCAGTCTCCGCATGACTAGCGGGAGATCCTACGAGCAGTACTTC. This sequence encodes CASSLRMTSGRSYEQYF.

This clonotype has just a few counts. This rearrangement joins TRBV20-1 to TRBJ1-3, with D unresolved. The V end lost 3 bases, the J end lost 4 bases, and 16 bases lay between the germline ends. Germline V gene lookup returns CDR1 DFQATT and CDR2 SNEGSKA (reference sequence). The CDR3 loop spans 15 amino acids. In DNA, the CDR3 is TGCAGTGCTAGGCAGCCCGGGGTGCGGGGAAACACCATATATTTT. The encoded protein is CSARQPGVRGNTIYF.

Details on this clonotype: A read error may explain this, as a much larger clone is one base away. The chain is built from TRBV30 and TRBJ1-3; D call uncertain. V lost 0 bases to trimming and J lost 0 bases, with 0 bases between them. Germline CDR1 and CDR2: GTSNPN and SVGIG (reference sequence). The CDR3 runs 12 residues. The CDR3 spells CAWSVSGNTIYF. In DNA form, the CDR3 reads TGTGCCTGGAGTGTCTCTGGAAACACCATATATTTT. The variable domain in full, with the rest retrieved from reference TRBV30 and TRBJ1-3, is SQTIHQWPATLVQPVGSPLSLECTVEGTSNPNLYWYRQAAGRGLQLLFYSVGIGQISSEVPQNLSASRPQDRQFILSSKKLLLSDSGFYLCAWSVSGNTIYFGEGSWLTVV.

About this clonotype itself: The junction departs from germline at one end; a sequencing error may be responsible. This chain uses TRBV11-2 with TRBJ2-1; D ambiguous. CDR3 size: 12 residues. Germline V gives CDR1 SGHAT, CDR2 FQNNGV. The CDR3 DNA sequence: TGTGCCAGCAGCTTAGGGGGTAATGACCAGTTCTTC. Translated: CASSLGGNDQFF.

In this sample, this clonotype turned up many times. This chain links TRBV7-9 with TRBJ2-3; D is perhaps TRBD2 (5 bases). This CDR3 is 13 amino acids long. The V end lost 10 bases, the J end lost 0 bases, and 11 bases lay between the germline ends. Per the germline V gene, CDR1 is SEHNR and CDR2 is FQNEAQ (reference sequence). The DNA for the CDR3 is TGTGCCATTCCGACTACTAGCACAGATACGCAGTATTTT. Protein sequence: CAIPTTSTDTQYF.

The table lists this clonotype with a few counts. V and J are TRBV9 and TRBJ2-3, with 9 bases aligning to TRBD2. The CDR3 runs 15 residues. The V segment lost 0 bases and the J segment 8 bases; nucleotides outside the gene matches: 7. In germline, CDR1 is SGDLS, CDR2 YYNGEE. The CDR3 sequence: CASSVGVAGVGTQYF. The CDR3, as DNA: TGTGCCAGCAGCGTAGGGGTAGCGGGAGTCGGTACGCAGTATTTT.

In this sample, this clonotype turned up many times. The genes are TRBV30 and TRBJ2-1, with D perhaps assigned TRBD1 or TRBD2 (5 bases each). V gave up 5 bases and J gave up 5 bases, with 16 bases separating them. This CDR3 is 14 amino acids long. The V gene's germline CDR1 is GTSNPN and CDR2 SVGIG (reference sequence). CDR3 nucleotides: TGTGCCTGGGACAAAGGGACGGAAAACAATGAGCAGTTCTTC. Amino acid sequence: CAWDKGTENNEQFF.

The chain joins TRBV4-3 to TRBJ2-7, with 8 bases aligning to TRBD1. The V and J ends lost 4 bases and 5 bases, in that order; junction bases with no gene match: 13. Germline values: CDR1 LGHNA, CDR2 YSLEER. The CDR3 consists of 16 residues. The CDR3 region has the DNA TGCGCCAGCAGCCGGGGGAGGACAGGGCGAAACGACGAGCAGTACTTC. Translated: CASSRGRTGRNDEQYF.

The chain carries TRBV6-6 and TRBJ2-5, with a tentative D call TRBD1 (5 bases). V was trimmed by 0 bases and J by 1 base, leaving 12 bases between them. There are 16 residues in the CDR3. Germline loops: CDR1 MNHNY, CDR2 SVGAGI (reference sequence). DNA of the CDR3: TGTGCCAGCAGTTACTCGCTCAGGGAAATCCAAGAGACCCAGTACTTC. As protein: CASSYSLREIQETQYF.

This clonotype was recorded at least ten times. This rearrangement joins TRBV28 to TRBJ2-1, with TRBD2 identical over 7 bases. Germline CDR1 MDHEN, CDR2 SYDVKM. The V and J ends lost 7 bases and 5 bases, in that order; junction bases with no gene match: 8. The CDR3 spans 14 residues. As DNA, the CDR3 is TGTGCCAGCAAGAGGGAGCTAGCGGACAATGAGCAGTTCTTC. This encodes CASKRELADNEQFF.

The sample holds a few counts of this clonotype. The V gene is TRBV11-2, the J gene TRBJ2-7; 7 nucleotides agree with TRBD1. CDR1 is SGHAT, CDR2 FQNNGV, per germline. This CDR3 has 15 residues. With V trimmed by 8 bases and J by 0 bases, 10 bases remained unmatched. The CDR3 nucleotides read TGTGCCAGCGAAGGCCCTGGGACAGTCTCCTACGAGCAGTACTTC. This translates into CASEGPGTVSYEQYF.

The V gene is TRBV30, the J gene TRBJ1-1; D is possibly TRBD1 (5 bases). Germline V gene sequence: CDR1 GTSNPN, CDR2 SVGIG (reference sequence). V dropped 4 bases and J dropped 6 bases, with 15 bases sitting between them. This CDR3 contains 13 residues. The CDR3 reads CAWNGGSRAEAFF. The DNA of the CDR3 is TGTGCCTGGAATGGGGGGTCCCGGGCTGAAGCTTTCTTT.

The table lists this clonotype with many counts. The chain uses TRBV28 and TRBJ2-5, with a weak D call TRBD1 (6 bases). The CDR3 consists of 13 residues. Per the germline V gene, CDR1 is MDHEN and CDR2 is SYDVKM. Trimming stripped 5 bases from V and 5 bases from J, with 12 bases between. This chain's CDR3 is CASSTTGRETQYF. The CDR3 nucleotides are TGTGCCAGCAGTACCACAGGGCGCGAGACCCAGTACTTC. Full variable domain (remainder filled in from reference TRBV28 and TRBJ2-5): DVKVTQSSRYLVKRTGEKVFLECVQDMDHENMFWYRQDPGLGLRLIYFSYDVKMKEKGDIPEGYSVSREKKERFSLILESASTNQTSMYLCASSTTGRETQYFGPGTRLLVL.

This chain connects TRBV11-1 to TRBJ2-3; D tentatively reads TRBD1 or TRBD2 (7 bases each). Germline V gene data show CDR1 as SGHAT and CDR2 as FQDESV (reference sequence). V lost 5 bases and J 3 bases, leaving 18 bases between the germline ends. This CDR3 has 16 amino acids. The CDR3 DNA sequence: TGTGCCAGCAGCGTGACAGGGAGGGAACGGACAGATACGCAGTATTTT. This codes for CASSVTGRERTDTQYF.

This sequence joins TRBV2 and TRBJ2-2; 9 nucleotides line up with TRBD1. With 4 bases clipped from V and 6 bases from J, the junction kept 6 bases outside the gene matches. Germline CDR1 reads SNHLY; CDR2 reads FYNNEI. This CDR3 region has 15 residues. CDR3 coding DNA: TGTGCCAGCAGTGGCCTCGGACAGGGGCCCGGGGAGCTGTTTTTT. This sequence encodes CASSGLGQGPGELFF.

This clonotype occurred many times. The chain is built from TRBV4-3 and TRBJ1-3; a possible D gene is TRBD1 (6 bases). V shed 1 base and J shed 4 bases, with 11 bases lying between them. CDR3 size: 15 residues. Germline V gene lookup returns CDR1 LGHNA and CDR2 YSLEER. In nucleotides, the CDR3 is TGCGCCAGCAGCCAAGCCTGGACAGACGGAAACACCATATATTTT. Residues: CASSQAWTDGNTIYF.

CDR3 DNA: TGTGCCAGCAGCCCCAATAGCGGGAGCCCCGGGGAGCTGTTTTTT. Protein product: CASSPNSGSPGELFF. The chain couples TRBV27 to TRBJ2-2, with 9 nucleotides matching TRBD2. CDR1 and CDR2 (germline): MNHEY, SMNVEV (reference sequence). Germline trimming cut 6 bases from V and 6 bases from J; bases unmatched to any gene: 8. CDR3 length equals 15 residues.

This clonotype was observed at least ten times. The chain recombines TRBV5-1 with TRBJ2-1, with 8 bases matching TRBD2. The CDR3 contains 17 residues. CDR1 is SGHRS, CDR2 YFSETQ, per germline. J was trimmed by 0 bases and V by 4 bases; bases with no gene match: 9. CDR3 protein: CASSREGVPSSYNEQFF. CDR3 coding DNA: TGCGCCAGCAGCCGGGAGGGGGTTCCTAGCTCCTACAATGAGCAGTTCTTC.

The CDR3 loop reads CVTNPTGFTKKTQYF. CDR3 coding DNA: TGTGTCACCAATCCGACAGGGTTTACGAAAAAGACCCAGTACTTC. This sequence joins TRBV28 and TRBJ2-5, with TRBD1 identical over 7 bases. The CDR3 covers 15 residues. Germline V gene data show CDR1 as MDHEN and CDR2 as SYDVKM.

The chain is built from TRBV29-1 and TRBJ2-1; no firm D call. V lost 3 bases and J lost 4, with 10 bases in between. Germline CDR1 is SQVTM and CDR2 is ANQGSEA. The CDR3 covers 13 residues. The CDR3 is CSVDRTDYNEQFF. CDR3 nucleotides: TGCAGCGTTGATCGGACGGATTACAATGAGCAGTTCTTC.